This T cell receptor (beta chain) was identified during a study of cytomegalovirus exposure and HLA in healthy donors. For the study at large: Out of 300 to 500 genotyped donors, about 80% belonged to the Caucasian-associated ancestry cluster. Study-level results: Common viral pathogens (according to a later analysis) appeared linked to several of the most significant clusters. Most subjects' HLA-A and HLA-B alleles were reportedly predicted from TCR beta sequences.

Researchers ran the PCR with 60 Vbeta and 13 Jbeta primers. Repertoires were generated with immunoSEQ multiplex PCR, while TCRdb's copy carries only in-frame clones and drops some. The sample includes 250,000 to 350,000 clones, 80% to 90% of them seen just once. Germline V lookup: CDR1 PRHDT, CDR2 FYEKMQ (reference sequence). The CDR3 covers 14 residues. The J segment lost 1 base and the V segment lost 8 bases, leaving 7 bases of the junction unmatched. Regarding this clone: Antigen unknown.

Sequenced material: PBMCs. This chain joins TRBV13 and TRBJ2-7; 8 bases match TRBD2. The sequence came from a man aged 35 to 55 in good health and CMV-seropositive. The DNA of the CDR3 is TGTGCCAGCCGTACTAGCGGACAGTCCTACGAGCAGTACTTC. It translates to CASRTSGQSYEQYF.